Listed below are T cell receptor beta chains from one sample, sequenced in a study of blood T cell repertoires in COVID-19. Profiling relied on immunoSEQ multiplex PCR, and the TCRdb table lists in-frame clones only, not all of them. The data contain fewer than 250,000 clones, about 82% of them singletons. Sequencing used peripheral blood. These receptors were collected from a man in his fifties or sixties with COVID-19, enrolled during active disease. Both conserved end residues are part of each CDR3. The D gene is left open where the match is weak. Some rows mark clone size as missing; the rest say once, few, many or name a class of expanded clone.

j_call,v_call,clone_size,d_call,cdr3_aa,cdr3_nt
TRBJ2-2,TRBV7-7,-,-,CASSFSGDTGELFF,TGTGCCAGCAGCTTCTCCGGGGACACCGGGGAGCTGTTTTTT
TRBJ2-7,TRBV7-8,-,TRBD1,CASSSDRGNEQYF,TGTGCCAGCAGCTCCGACAGGGGAAACGAGCAGTACTTC
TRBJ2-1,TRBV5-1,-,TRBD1,CASSTGQRSYNEQFF,TGCGCCAGCAGCACGGGACAGCGGTCCTACAATGAGCAGTTCTTC
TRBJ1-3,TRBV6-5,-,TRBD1,CASSYKFPGQADTIYF,TGTGCCAGCAGTTATAAGTTTCCGGGACAGGCGGACACCATATATTTT
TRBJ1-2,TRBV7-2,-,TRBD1,CASTTGTGGGYTF,TGTGCCAGTACCACCGGGACAGGGGGGGGCTACACCTTC
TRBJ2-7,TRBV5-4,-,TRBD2,CASSLRTSADEQYF,TGTGCCAGCAGCTTGAGGACTAGCGCGGACGAGCAGTACTTC
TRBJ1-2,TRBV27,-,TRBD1,CASIGGTGPNYGYTF,TGTGCCAGCATCGGGGGGACAGGGCCTAACTATGGCTACACCTTC
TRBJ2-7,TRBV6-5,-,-,CALRGNSYEQYF,TGTGCCCTTCGAGGGAACTCCTACGAGCAGTACTTC
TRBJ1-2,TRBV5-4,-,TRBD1,CASSLGTGPYVGGYTF,TGTGCCAGCAGCCTAGGGACAGGGCCGTATGTAGGGGGCTACACCTTC
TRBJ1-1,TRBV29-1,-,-,CSVGQATEAFF,TGCAGCGTTGGACAGGCGACTGAAGCTTTCTTT
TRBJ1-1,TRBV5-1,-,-,CASSSPPVTEAFF,TGCGCCAGCAGCTCCCCTCCGGTCACTGAAGCTTTCTTT
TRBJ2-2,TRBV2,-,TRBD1,CASSGDRGTGELFF,TGTGCCAGCAGTGGGGACAGGGGCACCGGGGAGCTGTTTTTT
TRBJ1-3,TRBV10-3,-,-,CAISAFVTSSSGNTIYF,TGTGCCATCAGCGCCTTCGTTACGTCCAGCTCTGGAAACACCATATATTTT
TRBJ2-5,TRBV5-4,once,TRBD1,CASSHLQGGETQYF,TGTGCCAGCAGTCACCTACAGGGGGGAGAGACCCAGTACTTC
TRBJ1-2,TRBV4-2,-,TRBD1,CASSQESGQGYGYTF,TGTGCCAGCAGCCAAGAAAGCGGACAGGGGTATGGCTACACCTTC
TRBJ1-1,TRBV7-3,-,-,CASSPRGSHTEAFF,TGTGCCAGCAGCCCCCGGGGTTCCCACACTGAAGCTTTCTTT
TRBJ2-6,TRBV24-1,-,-,CATGRTVSSGANVLTF,TGTGCCACCGGGCGGACAGTGAGCTCTGGGGCCAACGTCCTGACTTTC
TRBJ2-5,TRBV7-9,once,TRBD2,CASSPRRTSGNYQETQYF,TGTGCCAGCAGCCCCCGCCGGACTAGCGGGAACTACCAAGAGACCCAGTACTTC
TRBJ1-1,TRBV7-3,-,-,CASSFQVGTEAFF,TGTGCCAGCAGCTTTCAGGTCGGCACTGAAGCTTTCTTT
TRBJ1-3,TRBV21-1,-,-,CASSPPMNTIYF,TGTGCCAGCAGCCCCCCCATGAACACCATATATTTT
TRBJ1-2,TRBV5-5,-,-,CASSLATETGYTF,TGTGCCAGCAGCTTGGCAACAGAGACCGGCTACACCTTC
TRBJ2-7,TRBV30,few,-,CAWTVVPYEQYF,TGTGCCTGGACCGTCGTCCCCTACGAGCAGTACTTC
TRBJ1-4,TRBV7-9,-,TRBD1,CASSPGTGPRIGTNEKLFF,TGTGCCAGCAGCCCAGGGACAGGTCCACGCATCGGAACTAATGAAAAACTGTTTTTT